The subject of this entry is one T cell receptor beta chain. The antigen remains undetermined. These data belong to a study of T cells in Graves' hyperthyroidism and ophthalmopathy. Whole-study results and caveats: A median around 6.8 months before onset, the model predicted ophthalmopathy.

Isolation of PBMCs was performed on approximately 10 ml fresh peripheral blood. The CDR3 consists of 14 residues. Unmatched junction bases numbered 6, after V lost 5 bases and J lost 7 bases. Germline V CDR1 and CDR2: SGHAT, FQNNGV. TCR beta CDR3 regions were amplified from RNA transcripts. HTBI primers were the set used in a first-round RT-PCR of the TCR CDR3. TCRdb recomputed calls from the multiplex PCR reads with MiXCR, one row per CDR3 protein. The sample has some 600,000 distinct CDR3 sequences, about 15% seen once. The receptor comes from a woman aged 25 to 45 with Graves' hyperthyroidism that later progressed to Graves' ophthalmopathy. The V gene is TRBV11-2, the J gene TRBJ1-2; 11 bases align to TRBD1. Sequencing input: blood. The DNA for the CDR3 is TGTGCCAGCAGCATGGGACAGGGGGGATCTGGCTACACCTTC. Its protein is CASSMGQGGSGYTF.